The 5 T cell receptor beta chains below all came from one sample that was sequenced in a study of T-cell memory formation after mild COVID-19. TCRdb analysed the 5' RACE reads with MiXCR anew, one entry per CDR3 protein. The table has some 440,000 distinct CDR3 sequences, 20% to 25% seen once. Material: PBMCs or a T cell subset sorted from them (not recorded which). These receptors were collected from an adult woman who had mild COVID-19 (a few samples of this study predate the infection). Cell type and time point are not known.

V usage is TRBV12-3 or TRBV12-4 and J usage is TRBJ2-5; 8 bases fit TRBD2. V was pared by 6 bases and J by 2 bases, with 5 bases of the junction left unmatched. There are 14 residues in the CDR3. The CDR3 sequence: CASSKLADQETQYF. In DNA, the CDR3 is TGTGCCAGCAGCAAACTAGCGGATCAAGAGACCCAGTACTTC.

The chain recombines TRBV20-1 with TRBJ2-1; D assignment may be TRBD1 or TRBD2 (6 bases each). V was trimmed by 5 bases and J by 6 bases, leaving 17 bases between them. The CDR3 extends over 14 amino acids. Germline V gene data show CDR1 as DFQATT and CDR2 as SNEGSKA (reference sequence). The CDR3 DNA reads as TGCAGTGCTTTCACACGTCGGGGGCTCAATGAGCAGTTCTTC. This gives the protein CSAFTRRGLNEQFF.

This clonotype was observed at least ten times. The rearrangement uses TRBV12-3 or TRBV12-4 and TRBJ2-5, with 8 positions matching TRBD1. With 4 bases clipped from V and 2 bases from J, the junction kept 12 bases outside the gene matches. This CDR3 comprises 17 residues. DNA of the CDR3: TGTGCCAGCAGTTCCGGGACAGGCTTCAGGGGGCAAGAGACCCAGTACTTC. The encoded protein is CASSSGTGFRGQETQYF.

This chain joins TRBV30 and TRBJ1-1, with 7 bases lining up with TRBD1. With V trimmed by 1 base and J by 1 base, 6 bases remained unmatched. The CDR3 is 15 amino acids. The germline CDR1 and CDR2 sequences are GTSNPN and SVGIG (reference sequence). CDR3 nucleotides: TGTGCCTGGAGTGACGAGGGGGCCCCGAACACTGAAGCTTTCTTT. Protein product: CAWSDEGAPNTEAFF.

V usage is TRBV3-1 and J usage is TRBJ2-7; TRBD1 matches 8 bases. CDR3 length equals 11 residues. J lost 5 bases, V lost 10 bases, and 4 bases had no gene match. CDR1 is LGHDT, CDR2 YNNKEL, per germline (reference sequence). Here the CDR3 DNA reads TGTGCCACCCGACAGGGGAACGAGCAGTACTTC. As protein: CATRQGNEQYF.